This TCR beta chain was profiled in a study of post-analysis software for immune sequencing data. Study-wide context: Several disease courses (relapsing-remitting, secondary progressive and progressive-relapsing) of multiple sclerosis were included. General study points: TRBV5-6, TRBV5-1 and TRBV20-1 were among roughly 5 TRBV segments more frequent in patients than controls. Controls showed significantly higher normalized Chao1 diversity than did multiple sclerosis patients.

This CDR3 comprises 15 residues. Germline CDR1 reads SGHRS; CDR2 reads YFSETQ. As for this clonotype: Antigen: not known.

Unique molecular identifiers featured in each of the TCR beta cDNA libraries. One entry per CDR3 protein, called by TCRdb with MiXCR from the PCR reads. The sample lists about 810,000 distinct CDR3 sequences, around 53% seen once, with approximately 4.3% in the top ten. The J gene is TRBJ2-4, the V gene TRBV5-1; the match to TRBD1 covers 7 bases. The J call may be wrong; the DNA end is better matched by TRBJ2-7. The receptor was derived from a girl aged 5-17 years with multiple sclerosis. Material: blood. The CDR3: CASSDPGQSAYEQYF. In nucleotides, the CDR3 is TGCGCCAGCAGCGATCCGGGACAGAGTGCCTACGAGCAGTACTTC.